Listed below are T cell receptor beta chains from one sample, sequenced in a study of blood T cells in healthy people across ages. TCRdb called the 5' RACE reads again in MiXCR, with one record for every CDR3 protein. The table lists fewer than 800,000 distinct CDR3 sequences, 49% of them singletons. Source material: blood. Source of these receptors: an older woman in good health. The CDR3 runs from the conserved cysteine through the conserved F or W. The order of the fields is J gene, clone size, D gene, V gene, CDR3 DNA, CDR3 protein. D genes are given only for firm matches. Clone size, where shown, is once, few, many, or a class for clones that have expanded.

j_call: TRBJ1-1
clone_size: few
d_call: NA
v_call: TRBV10-3
cdr3_nt: TGTGCCATCCAAGGGGGGATGATCGGTGAAGCTTTCTTT
cdr3_aa: CAIQGGMIGEAFF

j_call: TRBJ1-2
clone_size: NA
d_call: NA
v_call: TRBV21-1
cdr3_nt: TGTGCCAGCACAGTTGGTTTCGGGCCCCGTTTCTGGGGCTACACCTTC
cdr3_aa: CASTVGFGPRFWGYTF

j_call: TRBJ1-2
clone_size: NA
d_call: NA
v_call: TRBV7-9
cdr3_nt: TGTGCCAGCAGCTTAGAGGTAGAAAACTATGGCTACACCTTC
cdr3_aa: CASSLEVENYGYTF

j_call: TRBJ1-2
clone_size: many
d_call: NA
v_call: TRBV4-2
cdr3_nt: TGTGCCAGCAGCCAAGGGTACGAACAGGGCTTTGGCTACACCTTC
cdr3_aa: CASSQGYEQGFGYTF

j_call: TRBJ2-1
clone_size: few
d_call: NA
v_call: TRBV7-2
cdr3_nt: TGTGCCAGCAGCTTAGCTGATAGTTGGGGTGAGCAGTTCTTC
cdr3_aa: CASSLADSWGEQFF

j_call: TRBJ2-7
clone_size: few
d_call: NA
v_call: TRBV5-6
cdr3_nt: TGTGCCAGCAGCTTAAGAGGGTTTAACTACGAGCAGTACTTC
cdr3_aa: CASSLRGFNYEQYF

j_call: TRBJ2-7
clone_size: few
d_call: NA
v_call: TRBV5-1
cdr3_nt: TGCGCCAGCAGCTTGGGACAGGTCGGCTCCTACGAGCAGTACTTC
cdr3_aa: CASSLGQVGSYEQYF

j_call: TRBJ2-7
clone_size: NA
d_call: TRBD1
v_call: TRBV19
cdr3_nt: TGTGCCAGTAGTCTTGACAGGGGTCCGTCCTACGAGCAGTACTTC
cdr3_aa: CASSLDRGPSYEQYF

j_call: TRBJ2-5
clone_size: few
d_call: NA
v_call: TRBV4-3
cdr3_nt: TGCGCCAGCAGCCACTGGGACTCCCCTGGGACCCAGTACTTC
cdr3_aa: CASSHWDSPGTQYF

j_call: TRBJ2-1
clone_size: NA
d_call: TRBD1
v_call: TRBV20-1
cdr3_nt: TGCAGTGCAACGCCGGGACAGGGACCCAATGAGCAGTTCTTC
cdr3_aa: CSATPGQGPNEQFF

j_call: TRBJ2-5
clone_size: few
d_call: NA
v_call: TRBV5-1
cdr3_nt: TGCGCCAGCAGCTTGTCCGGGAGTAGAGAGACCCAGTACTTC
cdr3_aa: CASSLSGSRETQYF

j_call: TRBJ1-2
clone_size: NA
d_call: NA
v_call: TRBV11-1
cdr3_nt: TGTGCCAGCAGCTTAATCCGAGGGAATACTAACTATGGCTACACCTTC
cdr3_aa: CASSLIRGNTNYGYTF

j_call: TRBJ2-3
clone_size: NA
d_call: TRBD2
v_call: TRBV12-3/TRBV12-4
cdr3_nt: TGTGCCAGCAGTTTAATGGGTAGCGGGAACACAGATACGCAGTATTTT
cdr3_aa: CASSLMGSGNTDTQYF

j_call: TRBJ1-1
clone_size: NA
d_call: TRBD1
v_call: TRBV18
cdr3_nt: TGTGCCAGCTCAAGTAGTCAGGGGGGCACTGAAGCTTTCTTT
cdr3_aa: CASSSSQGGTEAFF

j_call: TRBJ1-2
clone_size: few
d_call: TRBD1
v_call: TRBV28
cdr3_nt: TGTGCCAGCTTATCGACAGGGAACTATGGCTACACCTTC
cdr3_aa: CASLSTGNYGYTF

j_call: TRBJ1-2
clone_size: NA
d_call: TRBD1
v_call: TRBV7-2
cdr3_nt: TGTGCCAGCAGCTGGCGGGACAGTCTCTATGGCTACACCTTC
cdr3_aa: CASSWRDSLYGYTF

j_call: TRBJ2-3
clone_size: NA
d_call: NA
v_call: TRBV20-1
cdr3_nt: TGCAGTGCTAGAGTTGGGGAGGGCACAGATACGCAGTATTTT
cdr3_aa: CSARVGEGTDTQYF

j_call: TRBJ1-6
clone_size: NA
d_call: NA
v_call: TRBV9
cdr3_nt: TGTGCCAGCAGCGTAGGCGGGGGCGCAAGTTATTCACCCCTCCACTTT
cdr3_aa: CASSVGGGASYSPLHF

j_call: TRBJ2-3
clone_size: NA
d_call: NA
v_call: TRBV7-2
cdr3_nt: TGTGCCAGCAGCCCCATGGCAACCACAACAGATACGCAGTATTTT
cdr3_aa: CASSPMATTTDTQYF

j_call: TRBJ2-1
clone_size: NA
d_call: TRBD2
v_call: TRBV30
cdr3_nt: TGTGCCTGGACCGGGTCTAGCGGGATCTACAATGAGCAGTTCTTC
cdr3_aa: CAWTGSSGIYNEQFF

j_call: TRBJ2-1
clone_size: NA
d_call: TRBD2
v_call: TRBV10-3
cdr3_nt: TGTGCCATCGGAGGACTAGGGCAAAAAAATGAGCAGTTCTTC
cdr3_aa: CAIGGLGQKNEQFF

j_call: TRBJ1-2
clone_size: NA
d_call: NA
v_call: TRBV9
cdr3_nt: TGTGCCAGCAGCGCCAGGACACTCTCCCCTAACTATGGCTACACCTTC
cdr3_aa: CASSARTLSPNYGYTF

j_call: TRBJ1-6
clone_size: few
d_call: NA
v_call: TRBV7-2
cdr3_nt: TGTGCCAGCAGCGGTGACAGAGATAATTCACCCCTCCACTTT
cdr3_aa: CASSGDRDNSPLHF

j_call: TRBJ1-1
clone_size: once
d_call: NA
v_call: TRBV9
cdr3_nt: NA
cdr3_aa: CASSVGLGTAPFF

j_call: TRBJ2-5
clone_size: NA
d_call: TRBD1
v_call: TRBV12-3/TRBV12-4
cdr3_nt: TGTGCCAGCAGCCACAGGGGGCGGGAGACCCAGTACTTC
cdr3_aa: CASSHRGRETQYF

j_call: TRBJ2-1
clone_size: NA
d_call: NA
v_call: TRBV11-2
cdr3_nt: TGTGCCAGCAGCGACAGGTACTCCTACAATGAGCAGTTCTTC
cdr3_aa: CASSDRYSYNEQFF

j_call: TRBJ2-5
clone_size: few
d_call: NA
v_call: TRBV20-1
cdr3_nt: TGCAGTGCTAGTTTTGGGAGCCAGGAGACCCAGTACTTC
cdr3_aa: CSASFGSQETQYF

j_call: TRBJ2-3
clone_size: many
d_call: NA
v_call: TRBV4-3
cdr3_nt: TGCGCCAGCAGCCAAGAGACTCGGGGGGCGACAGATACGCAGTATTTT
cdr3_aa: CASSQETRGATDTQYF

j_call: TRBJ2-4
clone_size: few
d_call: NA
v_call: TRBV4-3
cdr3_nt: TGCGCCAGCAGCCAAGATAGGGCAGGGAGATACATTCAGTACTTC
cdr3_aa: CASSQDRAGRYIQYF

j_call: TRBJ1-5
clone_size: NA
d_call: NA
v_call: TRBV5-6
cdr3_nt: TGTGCCAGCAGCTCCGCCCAGGGTCGAGTCAATCAGCCCCAGCATTTT
cdr3_aa: CASSSAQGRVNQPQHF